Listed here are 28 T cell receptor beta chains from one sample, sequenced in a study of CD8+CD57+ T cells in acquired aplastic anemia. Both TCR beta VDJ combination and CDR3 sequence profiling were carried out. Genomic DNA was the template for this profiling. Each CDR3 protein is one row after TCRdb ran MiXCR on the reads. This sample has just over 400,000 distinct CDR3 sequences; 55% to 70% occur once, and the top ten carry 3% to 4.5%. The specimen was sorted CD4+, CD8+, or CD8+CD57+ T cells (not recorded which) from PBMCs. These receptors were obtained from a human donor in good health, serving as a control.

As concerns this clonotype: The germline gene is not matched at one end of the junction; a read error may be the cause. The V gene is TRBV7-8, the J gene TRBJ1-1; D call uncertain. The CDR3 spans 14 residues. Germline CDR1 is SGHVS and CDR2 is FQNEAQ. The CDR3 DNA is TGTGCCAGCAGCGACAACTCTCATGCGGGTGCACCCCTCTTT. This gives the protein CASSDNSHAGAPLF.

Turning to this clonotype: The junction differs from germline at one of its ends, possibly a read error. The V and J genes are TRBV7-2 and TRBJ1-1, with no clear D. This CDR3 has 17 amino acids. CDR1 SGHTA and CDR2 FQGNSA come from the germline V gene. CDR3 protein: CASSLVAANYGYTEAFF. DNA of the CDR3: TGTGCCAGCAGCTTAGTTGCAGCGAACTATGGCTACACCGAAGCTTTCTTT. The variable domain in full, completed from reference TRBV7-2 and TRBJ1-1, reads GAGVSQSPSNKVTEKGKDVELRCDPISGHTALYWYRQSLGQGLEFLIYFQGNSAPDKSGLPSDRFSAERTGGSVSTLTIQRTQQEDSAVYLCASSLVAANYGYTEAFFGQGTRLTVV.

This clonotype was observed once. The chain joins TRBV20-1 to TRBJ2-2; perhaps TRBD1 as D (5 bases). Germline-derived CDR1 and CDR2 are DFQATT and SNEGSKA (reference sequence). Between the trimmed V and J ends, which lost 6 bases and 0 bases, there was a span of 14 bases. The CDR3 loop spans 15 amino acids. CDR3 protein: CSAPLAGSNTGELFF. The CDR3 DNA reads as TGCAGTGCCCCCTTGGCAGGGTCGAACACCGGGGAGCTGTTTTTT.

The chain joins TRBV20-1 to TRBJ2-7; TRBD1 is a possible D gene (5 bases). Germline V lookup: CDR1 DFQATT, CDR2 SNEGSKA (reference sequence). This CDR3 comprises 14 residues. CDR3 sequence reads: CSAGHDASGYEQYF. In DNA form, the CDR3 reads TGCAGCGCTGGACATGACGCCTCGGGCTACGAGCAGTACTTC.

The chain couples TRBV20-1 to TRBJ1-2; D perhaps matches TRBD1 (6 bases). Germline values: CDR1 DFQATT, CDR2 SNEGSKA (reference sequence). V lost 7 bases and J lost 5, with 17 bases in between. CDR3 length: 13 residues. The CDR3 spells CSVVGGGAYGYTF. CDR3 coding DNA: TGCAGTGTTGTCGGAGGGGGGGCTTATGGCTACACCTTC.

V and J are TRBV7-3 and TRBJ2-3, with a weak D call TRBD2 (7 bases). V lost 3 bases to trimming and J lost 8 bases, with 18 bases between them. CDR3 length equals 15 residues. Germline CDR1 SGHTA, CDR2 FQGTGA. The CDR3 nucleotides are TGTGCCAGCAGCTTGGCTAGAGGGGGGGTGGGTACGCAGTATTTT. Amino acid sequence: CASSLARGGVGTQYF.

J is TRBJ1-2 and V is TRBV20-1; perhaps TRBD1 as D (6 bases). This CDR3 comprises 14 residues. V was pared by 6 bases and J by 9 bases, with 23 bases between. Germline V lookup: CDR1 DFQATT, CDR2 SNEGSKA (reference sequence). The CDR3 nucleotides read TGCAGTGCGCTCGACAGGCTTGGCTTACCTAGCTACACCTTC. Protein: CSALDRLGLPSYTF.

As for this clonotype: This clone may be a read error of a much larger clone one base away. The V call is TRBV5-1, the J call TRBJ2-5; 9 nucleotides align to TRBD2. This CDR3 is 15 amino acids long. In germline, CDR1 is SGHRS, CDR2 YFSETQ. The CDR3 loop is CVSSRNSGSQETQYF. CDR3 coding DNA: TGCGTCAGCAGCCGAAATAGCGGGAGCCAAGAGACCCAGTACTTC.

This clonotype is a singleton in its sample. The chain carries TRBV7-2 and TRBJ1-2; D not resolved. Trimming took off 5 bases at V and 12 bases at J, with 22 bases between the two ends. Germline loops: CDR1 SGHTA, CDR2 FQGNSA. CDR3 length: 14 residues. The CDR3 loop is CASSPAAVPYYDTF. CDR3 DNA sequence: TGTGCCAGCAGCCCTGCAGCAGTGCCATACTACGACACCTTC.

For this clonotype: This clone may be a read error of a much larger clone one base away. The chain recombines TRBV4-1 with TRBJ1-4; 8 bases are a match to TRBD1. CDR1 is MGHRA, CDR2 YSYEKL, per germline. The CDR3 sequence is 20 residues long. The CDR3 sequence: CASSQVLVSGQGGRDERLFF. In DNA form, the CDR3 reads TGCGCCAGCAGCCAAGTTTTGGTCAGCGGACAGGGAGGTAGAGATGAAAGACTGTTTTTT.

In the case of this clonotype: A junction end diverges from the germline sequence, so it may reflect a read error. The genes are TRBV20-1 and TRBJ1-6, with D possibly TRBD1 on 5 matching bases. This CDR3 has 14 amino acids. Germline V gives CDR1 DFQATT, CDR2 SNEGSKA (reference sequence). The CDR3 here is CRGGHHEYNSPLHF. The CDR3 region has the DNA TGCAGGGGGGGTCACCATGAGTATAACTCACCCCTCCACTTT.

This clonotype was detected many times. The J gene is TRBJ2-3, the V gene TRBV20-1, with 12 positions matching TRBD2. Germline V gene lookup returns CDR1 DFQATT and CDR2 SNEGSKA (reference sequence). The ends lost 3 bases at V and 4 bases at J; junction bases unmatched: 5. The CDR3 totals 15 residues. CDR3: CSASLAGGQADTQYF. In nucleotides, the CDR3 is TGCAGTGCTAGTCTAGCGGGGGGGCAGGCAGATACGCAGTATTTT.

The sample holds many counts of this clonotype. This chain connects TRBV7-3 to TRBJ2-1; D call uncertain. This CDR3 spans 14 amino acids. The V and J ends lost 2 bases and 0 bases respectively, with 5 bases between them. Germline CDR1 and CDR2: SGHTA and FQGTGA. CDR3 nucleotide sequence: TGTGCCAGCAGCTTAGCCAGCTCCTACAATGAGCAGTTCTTC. As protein: CASSLASSYNEQFF.

Notes on this clonotype: At one of its ends the junction is not consistent with the germline gene, which may arise from a read error. The V and J genes are TRBV20-1 and TRBJ2-1; D remains ambiguous. In germline, CDR1 is DFQATT, CDR2 SNEGSKA (reference sequence). The CDR3 totals 11 residues. CDR3 sequence (DNA): TGCAGTGCTAGTTCGGCGGACGAGCCGTTCTTC. Amino acid sequence: CSASSADEPFF.

This clonotype has only one observation. The junction departs from the called germline gene at one end, perhaps through a read error. The chain carries TRBV7-3 and TRBJ1-2; no clear D. This CDR3 is 14 amino acids long. CDR1 is SGHTA, CDR2 FQGTGA, per germline. As DNA, the CDR3 is TGTGCCAGCAGCTTACGACTGGCGTGGAAGAGACCCAGTTTC. Protein sequence: CASSLRLAWKRPSF.

The rearrangement uses TRBV9 and TRBJ2-7; D remains ambiguous. The V end was cut by 4 bases, the J end by 5 bases, with 13 bases between. The CDR3 runs to 13 residues. The germline V gene encodes CDR1 SGDLS and CDR2 YYNGEE. The CDR3 bases are TGTGCCAGCAGCACACCTAGTGGAGACGAGCAGTACTTC. This codes for CASSTPSGDEQYF.

The chain recombines TRBV20-1 with TRBJ1-1; maybe TRBD1 (5 bases). In germline, CDR1 is DFQATT, CDR2 SNEGSKA (reference sequence). The CDR3 extends over 13 amino acids. Between the trimmed V and J ends, which lost 6 bases and 9 bases, there was a span of 20 bases. CDR3 region: CSATPGGGSQAFF. The CDR3, as DNA: TGCAGTGCCACACCGGGGGGTGGTTCACAAGCTTTCTTT.

This chain joins TRBV5-8 and TRBJ1-2; no reliable D call. Germline V CDR1 and CDR2: SGHTS, YDEGEE. V lost 4 bases to trimming and J lost 8 bases, with 12 bases between them. This CDR3 is 12 amino acids long. The CDR3 loop reads CASSQQRIGYTF. The DNA of the CDR3 is TGTGCCAGCAGCCAGCAGCGGATCGGCTACACCTTC.

V and J are TRBV5-4 and TRBJ2-7; the D is unclear. The CDR3 sequence is 14 residues long. V lost 0 bases and J 3 bases, leaving 10 bases between the germline ends. Germline loops: CDR1 SGHNT, CDR2 YYREEE (reference sequence). As DNA, the CDR3 is TGTGCCAGCAGCTTGGTGCGAGTAGTCTACGAGCAGTACTTC. Its translation is CASSLVRVVYEQYF.

This clonotype appeared once. A read error may produce the germline difference seen at one junction end. This chain joins TRBV7-2 and TRBJ2-7, with D maybe TRBD1 (5 bases). The length of the CDR3 is 14 residues. Germline V gene sequence: CDR1 SGHTA, CDR2 FQGNSA. The CDR3, as DNA: TGTGCCAGCAGCTTATTCGGCCAGGGCGGCTACGAGCAGTTC. Translation: CASSLFGQGGYEQF. Full variable domain (missing parts from reference TRBV7-2 and TRBJ2-7): GAGVSQSPSNKVTEKGKDVELRCDPISGHTALYWYRQSLGQGLEFLIYFQGNSAPDKSGLPSDRFSAERTGGSVSTLTIQRTQQEDSAVYLCASSLFGQGGYEQFGPGTRLTVT.

The chain links TRBV9 to TRBJ1-2; 7 bases align to TRBD1. Looked up from germline, CDR1 is SGDLS and CDR2 is YYNGEE. The CDR3 consists of 14 residues. With V trimmed by 1 base and J by 8 bases, 8 bases remained unmatched. CDR3 protein: CASSVLQGEGGYTF. Here the CDR3 DNA reads TGTGCCAGCAGCGTATTGCAGGGGGAGGGCGGCTACACCTTC.

This clonotype came up a few times. V gene TRBV10-3 combines with J gene TRBJ2-6; D tentatively reads TRBD1 or TRBD2 (5 bases each). Germline V gives CDR1 ENHRY, CDR2 SYGVKD. The V and J ends lost 10 bases and 4 bases respectively, with 11 bases between them. The CDR3 is 13 residues long. The CDR3 is CATSGTGANVLTF. The CDR3 DNA reads TGTGCCACCTCCGGGACCGGGGCCAACGTCCTGACTTTC.

There are many counts of this clonotype. V usage is TRBV11-2 and J usage is TRBJ1-2, with no clear D. The length of the CDR3 is 13 residues. Germline lookup yields CDR1 SGHAT and CDR2 FQNNGV. Trimming pared 3 bases from V and 5 bases from J, leaving 10 bases between. CDR3 amino acids: CASSFAGAYGYTF. The CDR3 DNA is TGTGCCAGCAGCTTTGCCGGTGCTTATGGCTACACCTTC.

This clonotype was observed at least ten times. The rearrangement uses TRBV20-1 and TRBJ1-1; tentatively, D is TRBD1 (6 bases). Trimming took off 5 bases at V and 1 base at J, with 8 bases between the two ends. Germline V gene data show CDR1 as DFQATT and CDR2 as SNEGSKA (reference sequence). This CDR3 comprises 12 residues. The CDR3 DNA sequence: TGCAGTGCTGGAGGGGGGAACACTGAAGCTTTCTTT. Protein: CSAGGGNTEAFF.

This chain connects TRBV15 to TRBJ1-5; D not certain. This CDR3 comprises 17 residues. Per the germline V gene, CDR1 is LNHNV and CDR2 is YYDKDF (reference sequence). V was clipped by 2 bases and J by 4 bases, with 18 bases between them. CDR3 residues: CATSRRQGGNQNQPQHF. The DNA for the CDR3 is TGTGCCACCAGCAGAAGACAAGGAGGGAACCAGAATCAGCCCCAGCATTTT. Looking up the rest from reference TRBV15 and TRBJ1-5 gives the full variable domain: DAMVIQNPRYQVTQFGKPVTLSCSQTLNHNVMYWYQQKSSQAPKLLFHYYDKDFNNEADTPDNFQSRRPNTSFCFLDIRSPGLGDTAMYLCATSRRQGGNQNQPQHFGDGTRLSIL.

V gene TRBV7-2 combines with J gene TRBJ2-7; 8 bases agree with TRBD2. V shed 1 base and J 4 bases; nucleotides not matched to a gene: 12. Germline V lookup: CDR1 SGHTA, CDR2 FQGNSA. This CDR3 has 17 amino acids. The CDR3: CASSLGPRGGPAYEQYF. The CDR3 coding sequence is TGTGCCAGCAGCTTAGGGCCACGCGGGGGGCCAGCGTACGAGCAGTACTTC.

The rearrangement links TRBV7-2 to TRBJ2-7; D call uncertain. V was shortened by 5 bases and J by 10 bases, with 21 bases between the two germline ends. The CDR3 covers 14 residues. Germline V gene lookup returns CDR1 SGHTA and CDR2 FQGNSA. CDR3: CASSTDTSRNTQYF. Here the CDR3 DNA reads TGTGCCAGCAGCACCGACACGAGCCGAAACACCCAGTACTTC.

At least ten counts were recorded for this clonotype. This sequence joins TRBV4-1 and TRBJ1-1, with 7 bases that match TRBD1. The V segment lost 1 base and the J segment 0 bases; nucleotides outside the gene matches: 8. The germline CDR1 and CDR2 sequences are MGHRA and YSYEKL. This CDR3 is 17 amino acids long. CDR3 loop: CASSQGHRTGMNTEAFF. The CDR3 DNA reads as TGCGCCAGCAGCCAAGGTCATCGGACAGGCATGAACACTGAAGCTTTCTTT.